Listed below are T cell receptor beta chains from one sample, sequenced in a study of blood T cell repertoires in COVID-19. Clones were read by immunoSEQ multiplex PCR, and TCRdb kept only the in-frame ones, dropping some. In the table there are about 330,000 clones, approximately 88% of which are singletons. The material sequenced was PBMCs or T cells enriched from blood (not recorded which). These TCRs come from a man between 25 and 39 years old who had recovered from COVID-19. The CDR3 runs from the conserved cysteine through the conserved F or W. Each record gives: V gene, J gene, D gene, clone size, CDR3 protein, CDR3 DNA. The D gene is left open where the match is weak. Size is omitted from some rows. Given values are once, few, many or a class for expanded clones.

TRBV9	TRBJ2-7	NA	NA	CASSPPPPAYEQYF	TGTGCCAGCAGCCCCCCCCCTCCCGCCTACGAGCAGTACTTC
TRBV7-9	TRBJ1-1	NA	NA	CASSPPGTLLNTEAFF	TGTGCCAGCAGCCCACCCGGGACATTATTGAACACTGAAGCTTTCTTT
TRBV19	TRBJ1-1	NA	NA	CASGVNTEAFF	TGTGCCAGTGGAGTGAACACTGAAGCTTTCTTT
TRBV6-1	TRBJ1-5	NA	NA	CASSDGQGNNQPQHF	TGTGCCAGCAGTGATGGGCAGGGGAATAATCAGCCCCAGCATTTT
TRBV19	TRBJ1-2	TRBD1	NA	CASSPRWGQGNYGYTF	TGTGCCAGTAGTCCGCGGTGGGGACAGGGGAACTATGGCTACACCTTC
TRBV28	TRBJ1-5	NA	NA	CASLPFLGGIQPQHF	TGTGCCAGCCTCCCCTTTCTAGGGGGAATTCAGCCCCAGCATTTT
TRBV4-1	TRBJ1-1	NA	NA	CASSQGEGRGQTEAFF	TGCGCCAGCAGCCAAGGAGAGGGCAGGGGACAAACTGAAGCTTTCTTT
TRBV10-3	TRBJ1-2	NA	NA	CAITGLNKNYGYTF	TGTGCCATCACCGGACTTAATAAGAACTATGGCTACACCTTC
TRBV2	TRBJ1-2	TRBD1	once	CASSGDRGRNYGYTF	TGTGCCAGCAGTGGGGACAGGGGGCGAAACTATGGCTACACCTTC
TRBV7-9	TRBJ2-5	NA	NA	CASSLASAGQETQYF	TGTGCCAGCAGCTTAGCGTCTGCAGGGCAAGAGACCCAGTACTTC
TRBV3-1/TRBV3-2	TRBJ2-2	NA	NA	CASSPTNTGELFF	TGTGCCAGCAGCCCTACGAACACCGGGGAGCTGTTTTTT
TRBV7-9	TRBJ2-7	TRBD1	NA	CASSYGQGLTYEQYF	TGTGCCAGCAGTTACGGACAGGGGCTAACCTACGAGCAGTACTTC
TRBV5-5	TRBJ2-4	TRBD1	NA	CASTTGGLAKNIQYF	TGTGCCAGCACTACAGGGGGCCTAGCCAAAAACATTCAGTACTTC
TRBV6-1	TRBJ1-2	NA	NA	CASSESNRVYGYTF	TGTGCCAGCAGTGAGTCTAACAGGGTTTATGGCTACACCTTC
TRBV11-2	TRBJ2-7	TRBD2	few	CASSFSGDSSYEQYF	TGTGCCAGCAGCTTCAGCGGGGATAGCTCCTACGAGCAGTACTTC
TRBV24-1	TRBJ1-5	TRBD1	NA	CATSDTGAGNQPQHF	TGTGCCACCAGTGACACAGGGGCGGGCAATCAGCCCCAGCATTTT
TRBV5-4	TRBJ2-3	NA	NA	CASSLAGHSTDTQYF	TGTGCCAGCAGCTTGGCCGGACACAGCACAGATACGCAGTATTTT
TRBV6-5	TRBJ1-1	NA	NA	CASSYSPGQNTEAFF	TGTGCCAGCAGTTACTCCCCGGGACAGAACACTGAAGCTTTCTTT
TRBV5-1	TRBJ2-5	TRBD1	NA	CASSAGTGGFQETQYF	TGCGCCAGCAGCGCCGGGACAGGGGGTTTCCAAGAGACCCAGTACTTC
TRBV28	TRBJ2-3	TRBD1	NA	CASSFHDRGLTDTQYF	TGTGCCAGCAGTTTCCACGACAGGGGGCTAACAGATACGCAGTATTTT
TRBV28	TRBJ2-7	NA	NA	CASRRHSSSYEQYF	TGTGCCAGCAGACGACATTCGAGCTCCTACGAGCAGTACTTC
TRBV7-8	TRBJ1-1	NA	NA	CASRGPPSGMRAEAFF	TGTGCCAGCAGGGGTCCACCATCTGGGATGAGGGCTGAAGCTTTCTTT
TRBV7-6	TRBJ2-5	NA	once	CASSREYQETQYF	TGTGCCAGCAGTAGAGAGTACCAAGAGACCCAGTACTTC
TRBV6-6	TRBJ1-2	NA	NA	CASSAGRTPTPELPHNYGYTF	TGTGCCAGCAGCGCAGGCCGAACCCCAACCCCCGAGCTGCCCCATAACTATGGCTACACCTTC
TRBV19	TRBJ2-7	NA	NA	CASSAGGLSYEQYF	TGTGCCAGTAGTGCAGGGGGACTCTCCTACGAGCAGTACTTC
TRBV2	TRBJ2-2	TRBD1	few	CASSDRDPNTGELFF	TGTGCCAGCAGCGACAGGGATCCGAACACCGGGGAGCTGTTTTTT
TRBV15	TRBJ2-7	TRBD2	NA	CATSRGAGAYEQYF	TGTGCCACCAGCAGGGGCGCGGGGGCCTACGAGCAGTACTTC
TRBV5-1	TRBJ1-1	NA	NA	CASSGGNTEAFF	TGCGCCAGTTCCGGGGGGAACACTGAAGCTTTCTTT
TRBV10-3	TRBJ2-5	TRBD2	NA	CAIRGLAGAGGETQYF	TGTGCCATCAGGGGACTAGCGGGGGCCGGGGGGGAGACCCAGTACTTC
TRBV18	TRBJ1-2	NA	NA	CASSPQRDGKNYGYTF	TGTGCCAGCTCACCACAGCGGGACGGCAAGAACTATGGCTACACCTTC
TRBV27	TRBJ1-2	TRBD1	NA	CASSLLDRSNTNYGYTF	TGTGCCAGCAGTTTATTGGACAGGTCAAACACAAACTATGGCTACACCTTC
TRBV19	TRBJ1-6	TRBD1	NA	CASSFMTGMRSSPLHF	TGTGCCAGTAGTTTCATGACAGGGATGAGAAGTTCACCCCTCCACTTT
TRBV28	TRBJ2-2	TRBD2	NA	CASSLWWTSGGTNTGELFF	TGTGCCAGCAGTTTATGGTGGACTAGCGGGGGCACGAACACCGGGGAGCTGTTTTTT
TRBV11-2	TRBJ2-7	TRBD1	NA	CASSSNYGTVQNEQYF	TGTGCCAGCAGCTCTAACTACGGGACAGTCCAGAACGAGCAGTACTTC
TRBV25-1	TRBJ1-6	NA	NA	CASSEFGGNSPLHF	TGTGCCAGCAGTGAATTTGGAGGTAATTCACCCCTCCACTTT
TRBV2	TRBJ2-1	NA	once	CASRFGPNEQFF	TGTGCCAGCAGATTTGGGCCTAATGAGCAGTTCTTC
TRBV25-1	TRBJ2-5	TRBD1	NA	CASSDFGQGNQETQYF	TGTGCCAGCAGTGATTTTGGACAGGGAAACCAAGAGACCCAGTACTTC
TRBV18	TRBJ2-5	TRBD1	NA	CASSPRTGVGETQYF	TGTGCCAGCTCACCAAGGACAGGGGTGGGAGAGACCCAGTACTTC
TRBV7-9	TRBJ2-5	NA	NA	CASSLAPDKQETQYF	TGTGCCAGCAGCTTAGCGCCTGACAAACAAGAGACCCAGTACTTC
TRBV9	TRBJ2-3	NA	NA	CASSVGAGEGGTQYF	TGTGCCAGCAGCGTAGGGGCGGGAGAGGGGGGTACGCAGTATTTT
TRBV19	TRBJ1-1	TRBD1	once	CASTSTGGVNTEAFF	TGTGCCAGTACCTCAACAGGGGGGGTAAACACTGAAGCTTTCTTT
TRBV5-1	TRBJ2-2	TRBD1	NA	CASSLTGVDTGELFF	TGCGCCAGCAGCTTGACAGGGGTGGACACCGGGGAGCTGTTTTTT
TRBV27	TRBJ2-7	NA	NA	CASSLVTAVGRLYEQYF	TGTGCCAGCAGTTTAGTGACTGCAGTGGGGAGGCTCTACGAGCAGTACTTC
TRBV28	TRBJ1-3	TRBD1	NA	CASSFESGGDSGNTIYF	TGTGCCAGCAGTTTTGAGTCAGGGGGTGACTCTGGAAACACCATATATTTT
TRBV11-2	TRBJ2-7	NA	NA	CASSLGTAHTYEQYF	TGTGCCAGCAGCTTAGGGACAGCACATACATACGAGCAGTACTTC
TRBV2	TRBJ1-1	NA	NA	CARIQYTEAFF	TGTGCCAGGATACAGTATACTGAAGCTTTCTTT